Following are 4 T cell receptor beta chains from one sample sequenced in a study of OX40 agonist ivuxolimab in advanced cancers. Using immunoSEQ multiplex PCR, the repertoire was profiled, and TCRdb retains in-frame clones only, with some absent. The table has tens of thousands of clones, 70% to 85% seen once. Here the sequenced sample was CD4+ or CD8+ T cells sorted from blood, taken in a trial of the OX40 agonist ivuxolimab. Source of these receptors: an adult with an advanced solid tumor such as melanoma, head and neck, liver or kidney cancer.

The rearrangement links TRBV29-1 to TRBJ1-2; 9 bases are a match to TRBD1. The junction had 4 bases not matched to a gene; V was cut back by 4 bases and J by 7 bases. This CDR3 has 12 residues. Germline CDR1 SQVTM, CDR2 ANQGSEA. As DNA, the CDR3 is TGCAGCGTTGGGACAGGGGAATTTGGCTACACCTTC. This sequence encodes CSVGTGEFGYTF.

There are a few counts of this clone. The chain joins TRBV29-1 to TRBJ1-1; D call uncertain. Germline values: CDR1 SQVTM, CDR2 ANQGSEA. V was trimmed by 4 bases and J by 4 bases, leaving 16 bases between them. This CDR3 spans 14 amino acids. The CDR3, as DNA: TGCAGCGTTGCGGCCTCGGCAGAGACCACTGAAGCTTTCTTT. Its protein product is CSVAASAETTEAFF.

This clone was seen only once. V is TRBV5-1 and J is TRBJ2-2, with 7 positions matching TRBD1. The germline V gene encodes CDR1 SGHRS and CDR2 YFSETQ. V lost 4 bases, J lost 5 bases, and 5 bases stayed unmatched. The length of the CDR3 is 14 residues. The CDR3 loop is CASSEGQQTGELFF. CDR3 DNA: TGCGCCAGCAGCGAGGGACAGCAGACCGGGGAGCTGTTTTTT.

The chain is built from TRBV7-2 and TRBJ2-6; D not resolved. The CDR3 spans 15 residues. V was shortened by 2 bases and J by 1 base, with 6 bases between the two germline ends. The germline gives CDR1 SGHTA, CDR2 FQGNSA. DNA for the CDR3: TGTGCCAGCAGCTTACGATATTCTGGGGCCAACGTCCTGACTTTC. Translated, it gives CASSLRYSGANVLTF.